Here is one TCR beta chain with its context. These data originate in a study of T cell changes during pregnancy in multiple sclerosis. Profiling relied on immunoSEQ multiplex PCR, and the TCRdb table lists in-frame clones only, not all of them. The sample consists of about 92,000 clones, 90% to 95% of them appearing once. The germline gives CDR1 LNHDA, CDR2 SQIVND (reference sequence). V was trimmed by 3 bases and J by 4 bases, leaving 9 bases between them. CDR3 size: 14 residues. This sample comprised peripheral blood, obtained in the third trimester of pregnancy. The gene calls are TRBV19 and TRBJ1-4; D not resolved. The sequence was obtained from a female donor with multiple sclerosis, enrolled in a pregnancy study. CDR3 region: CASSITAGNEKLFF. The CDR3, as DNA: TGTGCCAGTAGTATCACAGCCGGTAATGAAAAACTGTTTTTT.